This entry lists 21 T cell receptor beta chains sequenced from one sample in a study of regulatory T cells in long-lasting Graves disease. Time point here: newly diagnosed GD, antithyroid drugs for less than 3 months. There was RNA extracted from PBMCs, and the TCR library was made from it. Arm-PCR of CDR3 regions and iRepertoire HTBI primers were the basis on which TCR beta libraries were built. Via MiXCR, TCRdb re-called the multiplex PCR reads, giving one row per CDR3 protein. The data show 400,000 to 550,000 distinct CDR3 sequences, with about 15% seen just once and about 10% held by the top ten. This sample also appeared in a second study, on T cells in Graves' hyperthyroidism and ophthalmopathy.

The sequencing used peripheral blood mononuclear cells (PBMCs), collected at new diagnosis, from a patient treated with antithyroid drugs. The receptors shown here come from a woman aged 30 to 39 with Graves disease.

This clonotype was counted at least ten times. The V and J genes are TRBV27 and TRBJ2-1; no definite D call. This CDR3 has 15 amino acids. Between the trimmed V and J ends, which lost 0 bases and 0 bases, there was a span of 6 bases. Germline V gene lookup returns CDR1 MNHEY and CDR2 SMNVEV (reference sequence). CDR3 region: CASSLSKSSYNEQFF. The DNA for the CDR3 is TGTGCCAGCAGTTTATCTAAGAGCTCCTACAATGAGCAGTTCTTC.

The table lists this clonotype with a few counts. CDR3 sequence reads: CSVETGGGLGGTQYF. CDR3 nucleotide sequence: TGCAGCGTTGAGACAGGGGGCGGACTAGGAGGGACCCAGTACTTC. The chain joins TRBV29-1 to TRBJ2-5; TRBD1 matches at 10 bases. CDR1 is SQVTM, CDR2 ANQGSEA, per germline. With V trimmed by 3 bases and J by 7 bases, 11 bases remained unmatched. The CDR3 runs 15 residues.

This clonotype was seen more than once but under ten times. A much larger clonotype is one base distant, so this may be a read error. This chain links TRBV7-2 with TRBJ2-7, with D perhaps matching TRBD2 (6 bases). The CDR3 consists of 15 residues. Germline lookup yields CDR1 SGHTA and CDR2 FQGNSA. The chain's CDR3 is CASSRGRGSPYGQYF. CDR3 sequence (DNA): TGTGCCAGCAGTCGAGGCCGGGGGAGCCCCTACGGGCAGTACTTC.

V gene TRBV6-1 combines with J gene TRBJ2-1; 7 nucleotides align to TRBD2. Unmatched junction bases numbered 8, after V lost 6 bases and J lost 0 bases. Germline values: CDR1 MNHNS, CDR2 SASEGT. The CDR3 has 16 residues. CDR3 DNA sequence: TGTGCCAGCAGGGGGGAGGGGAAAAGCTCCTACAATGAGCAGTTCTTC. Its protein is CASRGEGKSSYNEQFF.

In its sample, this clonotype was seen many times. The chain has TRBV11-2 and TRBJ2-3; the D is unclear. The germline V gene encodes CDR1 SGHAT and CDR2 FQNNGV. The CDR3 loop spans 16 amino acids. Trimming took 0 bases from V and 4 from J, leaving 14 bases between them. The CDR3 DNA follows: TGTGCCAGCAGCTTAGACCCAGGACCCCCCGCAGATACGCAGTATTTT. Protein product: CASSLDPGPPADTQYF.

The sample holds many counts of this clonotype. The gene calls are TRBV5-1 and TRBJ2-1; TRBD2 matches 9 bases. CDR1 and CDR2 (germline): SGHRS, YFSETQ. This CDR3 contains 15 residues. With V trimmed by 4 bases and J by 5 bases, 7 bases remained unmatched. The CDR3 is CASSPLAGNNNEQFF. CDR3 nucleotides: TGCGCCAGCAGCCCGCTAGCGGGAAACAACAATGAGCAGTTCTTC. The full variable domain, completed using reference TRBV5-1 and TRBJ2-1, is KAGVTQTPRYLIKTRGQQVTLSCSPISGHRSVSWYQQTPGQGLQFLFEYFSETQRNKGNFPGRFSGRQFSNSRSEMNVSTLELGDSALYLCASSPLAGNNNEQFFGPGTRLTVL.

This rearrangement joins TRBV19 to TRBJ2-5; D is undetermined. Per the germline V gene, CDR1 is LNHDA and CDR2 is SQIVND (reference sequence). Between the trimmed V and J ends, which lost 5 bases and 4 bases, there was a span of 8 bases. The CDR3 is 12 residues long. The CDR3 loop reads CASSSPPETQYF. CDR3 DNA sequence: TGTGCCAGTAGTTCCCCCCCAGAGACCCAGTACTTC.

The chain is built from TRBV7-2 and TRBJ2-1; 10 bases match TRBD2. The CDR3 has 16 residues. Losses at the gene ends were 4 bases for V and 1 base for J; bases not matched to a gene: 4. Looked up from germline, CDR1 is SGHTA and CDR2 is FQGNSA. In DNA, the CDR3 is TGTGCCAGCAGCTCGTTTAGCGGGAGGTCCTACAATGAGCAGTTCTTC. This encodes CASSSFSGRSYNEQFF. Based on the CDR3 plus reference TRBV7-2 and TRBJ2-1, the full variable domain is GAGVSQSPSNKVTEKGKDVELRCDPISGHTALYWYRQSLGQGLEFLIYFQGNSAPDKSGLPSDRFSAERTGGSVSTLTIQRTQQEDSAVYLCASSSFSGRSYNEQFFGPGTRLTVL.

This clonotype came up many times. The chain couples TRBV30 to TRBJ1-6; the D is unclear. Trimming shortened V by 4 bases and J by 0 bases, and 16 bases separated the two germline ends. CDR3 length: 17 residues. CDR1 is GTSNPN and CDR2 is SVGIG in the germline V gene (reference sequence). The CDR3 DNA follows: TGTGCCTGGAATTTAGTCAGAACGAGCTCCTATAATTCACCCCTCCACTTT. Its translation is CAWNLVRTSSYNSPLHF.

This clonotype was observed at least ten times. The DNA for the CDR3 is TGTGCCAGCAGCTTACCTGAGCGCCACGAGCAGTACTTC. It translates to CASSLPERHEQYF. The rearrangement joins TRBV7-9 to TRBJ2-7; D gene ambiguous. Germline V gene sequence: CDR1 SEHNR, CDR2 FQNEAQ (reference sequence). The CDR3 contains 13 residues. The ends were cut back, 2 bases at V and 5 bases at J, with 10 bases in the middle.

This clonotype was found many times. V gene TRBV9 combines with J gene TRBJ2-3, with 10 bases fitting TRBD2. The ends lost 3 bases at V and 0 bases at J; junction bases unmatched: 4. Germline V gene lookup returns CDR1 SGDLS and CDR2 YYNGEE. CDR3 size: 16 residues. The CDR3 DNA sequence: TGTGCCAGCAGCGCGGGACTAGCGTCTAGCACAGATACGCAGTATTTT. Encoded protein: CASSAGLASSTDTQYF.

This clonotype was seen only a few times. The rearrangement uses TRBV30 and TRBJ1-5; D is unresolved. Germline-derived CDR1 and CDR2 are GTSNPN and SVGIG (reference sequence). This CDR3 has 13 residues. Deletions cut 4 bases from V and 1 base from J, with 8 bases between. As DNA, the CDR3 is TGTGCCTGGAACCCCACCAGCAATCAGCCCCAGCATTTT. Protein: CAWNPTSNQPQHF.

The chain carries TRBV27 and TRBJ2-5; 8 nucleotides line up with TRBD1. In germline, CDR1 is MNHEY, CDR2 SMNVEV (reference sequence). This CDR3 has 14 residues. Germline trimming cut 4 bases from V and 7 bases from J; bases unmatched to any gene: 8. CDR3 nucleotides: TGTGCCAGCAGTTCCCGGGACAGGAAGGGGACCCAGTACTTC. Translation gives CASSSRDRKGTQYF.

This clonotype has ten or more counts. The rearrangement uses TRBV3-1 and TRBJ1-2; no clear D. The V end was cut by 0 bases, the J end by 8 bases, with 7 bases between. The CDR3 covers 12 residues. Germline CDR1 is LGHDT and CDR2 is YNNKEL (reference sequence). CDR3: CASSQDVRGYTF. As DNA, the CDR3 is TGTGCCAGCAGCCAAGATGTGAGGGGCTACACCTTC.

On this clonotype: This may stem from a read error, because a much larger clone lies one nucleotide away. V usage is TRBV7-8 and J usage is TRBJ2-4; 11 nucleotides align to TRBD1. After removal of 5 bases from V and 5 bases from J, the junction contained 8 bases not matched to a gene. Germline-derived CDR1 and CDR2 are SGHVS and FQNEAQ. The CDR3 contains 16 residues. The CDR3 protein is CASSAGQGATQNIQYF. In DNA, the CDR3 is TGTGCCAGCAGCGCCGGACAGGGGGCGACCCAAAACATTCAGTACTTC.

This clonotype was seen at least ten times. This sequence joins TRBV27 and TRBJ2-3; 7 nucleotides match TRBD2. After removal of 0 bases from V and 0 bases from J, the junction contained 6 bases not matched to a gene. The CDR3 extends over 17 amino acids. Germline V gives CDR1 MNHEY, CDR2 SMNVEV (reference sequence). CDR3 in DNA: TGTGCCAGCAGTTTATCGGCGGGGGTCCCTAGCACAGATACGCAGTATTTT. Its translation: CASSLSAGVPSTDTQYF.

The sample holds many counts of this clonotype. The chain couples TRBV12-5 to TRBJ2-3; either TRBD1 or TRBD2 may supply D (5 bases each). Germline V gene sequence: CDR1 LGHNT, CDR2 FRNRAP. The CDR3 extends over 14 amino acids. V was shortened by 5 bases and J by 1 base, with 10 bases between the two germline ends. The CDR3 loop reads CASGAGGGTDTQYF. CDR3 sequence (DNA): TGTGCTAGTGGTGCTGGGGGAGGCACAGATACGCAGTATTTT.

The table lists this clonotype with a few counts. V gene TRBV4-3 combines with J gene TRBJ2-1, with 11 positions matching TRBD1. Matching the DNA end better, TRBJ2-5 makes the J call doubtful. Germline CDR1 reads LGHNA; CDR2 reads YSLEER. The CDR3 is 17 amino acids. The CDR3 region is CASSQDLGQGAGETQYF. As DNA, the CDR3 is TGCGCCAGCAGCCAAGATCTAGGACAGGGGGCCGGGGAGACCCAGTACTTC.

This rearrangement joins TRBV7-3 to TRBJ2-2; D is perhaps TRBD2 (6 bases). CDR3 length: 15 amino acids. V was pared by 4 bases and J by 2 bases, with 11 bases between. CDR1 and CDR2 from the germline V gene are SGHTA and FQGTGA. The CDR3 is CASSSLADNTGELFF. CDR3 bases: TGTGCCAGCAGCTCCTTAGCGGATAACACCGGGGAGCTGTTTTTT. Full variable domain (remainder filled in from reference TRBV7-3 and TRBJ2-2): GAGVSQTPSNKVTEKGKYVELRCDPISGHTALYWYRQSLGQGPEFLIYFQGTGAADDSGLPNDRFFAVRPEGSVSTLKIQRTERGDSAVYLCASSSLADNTGELFFGEGSRLTVL.

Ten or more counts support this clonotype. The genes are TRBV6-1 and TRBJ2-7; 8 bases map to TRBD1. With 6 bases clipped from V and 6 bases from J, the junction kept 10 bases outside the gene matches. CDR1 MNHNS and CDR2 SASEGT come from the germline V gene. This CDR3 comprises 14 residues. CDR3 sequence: CASRPGQGSLEQYF. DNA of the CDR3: TGTGCCAGCAGGCCCGGACAGGGAAGCCTCGAGCAGTACTTC.

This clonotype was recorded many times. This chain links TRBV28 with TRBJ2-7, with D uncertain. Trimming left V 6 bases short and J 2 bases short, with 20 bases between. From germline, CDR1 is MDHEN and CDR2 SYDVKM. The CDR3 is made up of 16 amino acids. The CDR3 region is CASSPMAELRPYEQYF. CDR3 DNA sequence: TGTGCCAGCAGCCCCATGGCGGAACTGAGACCCTACGAGCAGTACTTC.